This passage covers 10 T cell receptor beta chains from one sample sequenced in a study of blood T cell repertoires in COVID-19. The method was immunoSEQ multiplex PCR; TCRdb's version includes in-frame clones alone and lacks a portion of them. The table shows 200,000 to 250,000 clones, with roughly 76% occurring only once. What was sequenced was peripheral blood. The receptor set was obtained from a human donor in a cohort sampled during active COVID-19.

The rearrangement links TRBV6-2 or TRBV6-3 to TRBJ2-7; D may be TRBD1 (6 bases). The CDR3 consists of 11 residues. Germline V gene lookup returns CDR1 MNHEY and CDR2 SVGEGT. V lost 4 bases and J lost 6, with 7 bases in between. The chain's CDR3 is CASSLGGEQYF. The DNA of the CDR3 is TGTGCCAGCAGTTTAGGGGGCGAGCAGTACTTC.

This chain connects TRBV7-9 to TRBJ2-7, with 11 nucleotides matching TRBD2. The V gene's germline CDR1 is SEHNR and CDR2 FQNEAQ (reference sequence). Germline trimming cut 2 bases from V and 2 bases from J; bases unmatched to any gene: 2. There are 15 residues in the CDR3. CDR3 amino acids: CASSLMTSGAYEQYF. CDR3 DNA sequence: TGTGCCAGCAGCTTAATGACTAGCGGGGCCTACGAGCAGTACTTC. Complete variable domain (other parts from reference TRBV7-9 and TRBJ2-7): DTGVSQNPRHKITKRGQNVTFRCDPISEHNRLYWYRQTLGQGPEFLTYFQNEAQLEKSRLLSDRFSAERPKGSFSTLEIQRTEQGDSAMYLCASSLMTSGAYEQYFGPGTRLTVT.

This rearrangement joins TRBV24-1 to TRBJ2-2, with 13 bases fitting TRBD2. Looked up from germline, CDR1 is KGHDR and CDR2 is SFDVKD. The CDR3 has 15 residues. With V trimmed by 10 bases and J by 6 bases, 7 bases remained unmatched. The CDR3 nucleotides read TGTGCCACGGGACTAGCGGGAATAGGAGCCGGGGAGCTGTTTTTT. This codes for CATGLAGIGAGELFF.

The chain joins TRBV5-1 to TRBJ2-5, with TRBD2 matching over 7 bases. The trim removed 3 bases at V and 4 bases at J, leaving 6 bases unmatched. CDR3 length equals 14 residues. The V gene's germline CDR1 is SGHRS and CDR2 YFSETQ. The CDR3 here is CASSSPGRGETQYF. The CDR3 DNA follows: TGCGCCAGCAGCTCCCCGGGGAGGGGAGAGACCCAGTACTTC.

The chain employs TRBV6-5 and TRBJ2-5; a possible D gene is TRBD2 (5 bases). Between the trimmed V and J ends, which lost 5 bases and 5 bases, there was a span of 6 bases. Germline V gene data show CDR1 as MNHEY and CDR2 as SVGAGI. CDR3 length equals 11 residues. The CDR3 DNA reads as TGTGCCAGCAGTACTAGGGAGACCCAGTACTTC. Residues: CASSTRETQYF.

This chain connects TRBV20-1 to TRBJ1-2, with a weak D call TRBD1 (5 bases). CDR3 size: 11 residues. V lost 3 bases, J lost 8 bases, and 10 bases lay in between. Germline CDR1 is DFQATT and CDR2 is SNEGSKA (reference sequence). Written as DNA, the CDR3 is TGCAGTGCTAGGACAGTAAAAGGCTACACCTTC. Protein: CSARTVKGYTF.

The gene calls are TRBV4-3 and TRBJ2-7; D perhaps matches TRBD2 (6 bases). The CDR3 spans 15 residues. CDR1 LGHNA and CDR2 YSLEER come from the germline V gene. The V and J ends lost 0 bases and 4 bases respectively, with 13 bases between them. The CDR3: CASSQEARDPYEQYF. The CDR3 DNA sequence: TGCGCCAGCAGCCAAGAGGCGCGGGATCCTTACGAGCAGTACTTC.

The rearrangement joins TRBV24-1 to TRBJ1-5; 8 bases match TRBD1. Trimming took 9 bases from V and 0 from J; bases not matched to a gene: 3. The germline CDR1 and CDR2 sequences are KGHDR and SFDVKD. This CDR3 is 14 amino acids long. Here the CDR3 DNA reads TGTGCCACCCAGGGGGCTTATAGCAATCAGCCCCAGCATTTT. It codes for CATQGAYSNQPQHF.

The chain employs TRBV5-1 and TRBJ2-3; 8 bases fit TRBD2. This CDR3 region has 13 residues. CDR1 and CDR2 (germline): SGHRS, YFSETQ. V shed 7 bases, J shed 6 bases, and the junction held 7 bases outside the gene matches. Here the CDR3 DNA reads TGCGCCAGCGACCTTCGACTAGCGGATACGCAGTATTTT. As protein: CASDLRLADTQYF.

The chain couples TRBV10-3 to TRBJ1-2; TRBD1 might be the D (6 bases). V was pared by 0 bases and J by 0 bases, with 14 bases between. The CDR3 length is 17 residues. Germline V gene data show CDR1 as ENHRY and CDR2 as SYGVKD. The CDR3 region is CAISESRRGPANYGYTF. DNA for the CDR3: TGTGCCATCAGTGAGTCCCGCAGGGGCCCAGCTAACTATGGCTACACCTTC.